This TCR beta chain is drawn from a study of T cell changes during pregnancy in multiple sclerosis. TCRdb's table, derived via immunoSEQ multiplex PCR, lists solely in-frame clones and lacks some. The sample records over 35,000 clones, about nine tenths being singletons. This clonotype originated in a female donor in good health, enrolled as a control in a pregnancy study. The sample here was CD4+ T cells from peripheral blood mononuclear cells, taken in the first trimester of pregnancy.

The CDR3 sequence: CASSVQGRDSPLHF. Written as DNA, the CDR3 is TGTGCCAGCAGCGTTCAGGGGCGGGATTCACCCCTCCACTTT. The J gene is TRBJ1-6, the V gene TRBV9, with D possibly TRBD1 on 6 matching bases. The CDR3 is 14 amino acids. The V gene's germline CDR1 is SGDLS and CDR2 YYNGEE. V gave up 2 bases and J gave up 8 bases, with 11 bases separating them.